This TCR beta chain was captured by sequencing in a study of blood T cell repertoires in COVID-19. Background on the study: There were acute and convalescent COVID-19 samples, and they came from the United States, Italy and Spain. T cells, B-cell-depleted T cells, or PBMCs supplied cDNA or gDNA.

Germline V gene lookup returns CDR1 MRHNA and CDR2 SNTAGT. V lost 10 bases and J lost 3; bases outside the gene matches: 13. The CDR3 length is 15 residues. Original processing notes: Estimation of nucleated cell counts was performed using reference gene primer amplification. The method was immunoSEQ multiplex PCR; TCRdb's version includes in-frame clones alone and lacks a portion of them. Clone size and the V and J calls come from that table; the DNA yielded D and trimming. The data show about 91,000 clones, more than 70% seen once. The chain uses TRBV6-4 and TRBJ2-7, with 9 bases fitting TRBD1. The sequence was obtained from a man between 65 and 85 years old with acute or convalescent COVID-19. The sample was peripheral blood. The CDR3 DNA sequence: TGTGCCACCGCCACGGGACAGGGCGTAGGCTACGAGCAGTACTTC. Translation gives CATATGQGVGYEQYF.